This T cell receptor (beta chain) was recorded in a study of cytomegalovirus exposure and HLA in healthy donors. Overall study: There were approximately 400 genotyped donors. Of these, 75% to 90% fell in the genetic ancestry cluster associated with self-reported Caucasian donors. Regarding the study as a whole: The availability of immune exposure information extended only to CMV serostatus. A later look showed TCR association rates differing by HLA locus, highest for DRB1 and lowest for HLA-C.

Both 60 Vbeta primers and 13 Jbeta primers went into the PCR. Assay used: immunoSEQ multiplex PCR; TCRdb lists only in-frame clones, some missing. The sample holds approximately 70,000 clones. Nominally healthy donors were sampled, though unrecorded immune exposures were likely. Comment on this clone: Its antigen remains unidentified.

The clonotype was recovered from a woman between 35 and 50 years old in good health and CMV-seropositive. Sequencing was carried out using PBMCs.

This CDR3 reads CASSEWSRAYEQYF. The CDR3 nucleotides read TGTGCCAGCAGTGAATGGTCCAGGGCCTACGAGCAGTACTTC. J is TRBJ2-7 and V is TRBV25-1, with a tentative D call TRBD1 (5 bases). The CDR3 is made up of 14 amino acids. Trimming shortened V by 1 base and J by 2 bases, and 9 bases separated the two germline ends. The germline V gene has CDR1 MGHDK and CDR2 SYGVNS.